The 5 T cell receptor beta chains in this list originate from one sample, sequenced in a study of STAT5B mutations in CD4+ large granular lymphocyte leukemia. The table came from immunoSEQ multiplex PCR; TCRdb's copy has only in-frame clones and leaves some out. This sample has over 35,000 clones, with approximately 84% found just once. Sequences were obtained from CD4+ T cells from blood buffy coats. These receptor sequences come from a human donor in good health.

This clone occurred once. The chain joins TRBV28 to TRBJ1-2; no definite D call. Trimming removed 2 bases at V and 4 bases at J, with 5 bases between. The length of the CDR3 is 12 residues. Germline V gives CDR1 MDHEN, CDR2 SYDVKM. CDR3 sequence reads: CASSLNIYGYTF. The CDR3 region has the DNA TGTGCCAGCAGTTTAAACATCTATGGCTACACCTTC.

This chain links TRBV29-1 with TRBJ1-5, with D perhaps matching TRBD1 (5 bases). Trimming left V 7 bases short and J 6 bases short, with 22 bases between. This CDR3 has 15 amino acids. Germline V CDR1 and CDR2: SQVTM, ANQGSEA. This CDR3 is CSAIIGTVSGQPQHF. The CDR3 DNA reads TGCAGCGCCATCATAGGGACGGTTTCTGGTCAGCCCCAGCATTTT.

The gene calls are TRBV4-3 and TRBJ2-3; D may be TRBD1 (5 bases). Germline V lookup: CDR1 LGHNA, CDR2 YSLEER. Trimming left V 1 base short and J 1 base short, with 15 bases between. The CDR3 totals 17 residues. The CDR3 protein is CASSQANRGSGTDTQYF. DNA for the CDR3: TGCGCCAGCAGCCAAGCCAATAGGGGTTCTGGCACAGATACGCAGTATTTT.

This clone was counted a single time. V gene TRBV7-3 combines with J gene TRBJ2-5; a possible D gene is TRBD2 (6 bases). Trimming took 1 base from V and 3 from J, leaving 9 bases between them. This CDR3 comprises 14 residues. Germline loops: CDR1 SGHTA, CDR2 FQGTGA. The CDR3 DNA follows: TGTGCCAGCAGCTTAAACGGCGGGGAAGAGACCCAGTACTTC. Its protein is CASSLNGGEETQYF.

V and J are TRBV19 and TRBJ2-1; 9 nucleotides match TRBD2. V was clipped by 3 bases and J by 5 bases; unmatched bases: 8. The CDR3 runs to 16 residues. Per germline, CDR1 LNHDA and CDR2 SQIVND (reference sequence). As DNA, the CDR3 is TGTGCCAGTAGTATGGATGGCGGGGGGGGGAACAATGAGCAGTTCTTC. It codes for CASSMDGGGGNNEQFF.